A selection of T cell receptor beta chains follows, all from one sample in a study of beta chain features in type 1 diabetes. Some clones are missing from TCRdb's copy, which holds only in-frame ones; the method was immunoSEQ multiplex PCR. Here the sample spans 810,000 or so clones, about 17% being singletons. The sequenced sample consisted of naive CD4+ T cells from blood. The receptors shown here come from a woman aged 18-30 years in good health. Both conserved end residues are part of each CDR3. Each record gives: D gene, clone size, J gene, CDR3 length, V gene, CDR3 protein, CDR3 DNA. D genes are given only for firm matches. The size entry is marked missing in some rows and otherwise reads once, few, many or a size class.

- - TRBJ1-4 14 TRBV7-8 CASSFGGWIEKLFF TGTGCCAGCAGCTTCGGGGGGTGGATTGAAAAACTGTTTTTT
TRBD2 few TRBJ2-7 14 TRBV9 CASSVGLAGTGQYF TGTGCCAGCAGCGTCGGACTAGCGGGAACCGGGCAGTACTTC
- - TRBJ1-2 15 TRBV9 CASSVGPTINYGYTF TGTGCCAGCAGCGTAGGCCCCACTATTAACTATGGCTACACCTTC
- few TRBJ2-1 16 TRBV11-2 CASSRTPGISYNEQFF TGTGCCAGCAGCCGCACTCCCGGGATCTCCTACAATGAGCAGTTCTTC
- - TRBJ2-7 15 TRBV6-5 CASSYSAAGNYEQYF TGTGCCAGCAGTTACTCGGCCGCAGGGAACTACGAGCAGTACTTC
TRBD2 - TRBJ2-1 16 TRBV9 CASSIRLAGVDNEQFF TGTGCCAGCAGCATACGACTAGCGGGAGTAGACAATGAGCAGTTCTTC
- - TRBJ2-2 14 TRBV16 CASSPGQYTGELFF TGTGCCAGCAGCCCCGGACAGTACACCGGGGAGCTGTTTTTT
- - TRBJ1-1 14 TRBV6-5 CASSPKQSSGNAFF TGTGCCAGCAGCCCGAAACAGTCATCTGGGAATGCTTTCTTT
- - TRBJ1-2 16 TRBV13 CASSLGERLPNYGYTF TGTGCCAGCAGCTTAGGCGAACGGCTACCTAACTATGGCTACACCTTC
- - TRBJ1-5 13 TRBV7-3 CASSLTFGQPQHF TGTGCCAGCAGCTTAACCTTCGGGCAGCCCCAGCATTTT
- few TRBJ2-5 13 TRBV5-5 CASSLVGGETQYF TGTGCCAGCAGCTTGGTCGGGGGAGAGACCCAGTACTTC
- - TRBJ1-2 14 TRBV7-9 CASSRGSGEYGYTF TGTGCCAGCAGCCGGGGTAGCGGGGAATATGGCTACACCTTC
- - TRBJ1-2 11 TRBV29-1 CSVGTNYGYTF TGCAGCGTTGGGACAAACTATGGCTACACCTTC
TRBD2 - TRBJ2-2 16 TRBV7-2 CASSALAGVDTGELFF TGTGCCAGCAGCGCCCTAGCGGGAGTGGACACCGGGGAGCTGTTTTTT
TRBD2 - TRBJ2-1 15 TRBV4-3 CASSQELAGRAEQFF TGCGCCAGCAGCCAAGAACTAGCGGGAAGAGCTGAGCAGTTCTTC
- - TRBJ1-2 15 TRBV5-5 CASSLTVERNYGYTF TGTGCCAGCAGCTTGACAGTGGAAAGGAACTATGGCTACACCTTC
- - TRBJ1-3 16 TRBV11-2 CASSLDRPHSGNTIYF TGTGCCAGCAGCTTAGACCGACCGCACTCTGGAAACACCATATATTTT
- - TRBJ1-4 13 TRBV6-5 CASSYSQSEKLFF TGTGCCAGCAGTTACTCACAGTCTGAAAAACTGTTTTTT
- few TRBJ1-4 14 TRBV5-1 CASRETAHNEKLFF TGCGCCAGCAGGGAGACTGCCCATAATGAAAAACTGTTTTTT
- - TRBJ2-7 18 TRBV4-3 CASSQDFVLTRMSYEQYF TGCGCCAGCAGCCAAGATTTCGTTTTAACTAGGATGTCCTACGAGCAGTACTTC
TRBD1 - TRBJ1-2 16 TRBV25-1 CASSPRQGYDNYGYTF TGTGCCAGCAGTCCGCGACAGGGATATGATAACTATGGCTACACCTTC
- few TRBJ2-5 15 TRBV7-2 CASSQRTDGIWEQYF TGTGCCAGCAGCCAGCGGACGGACGGAATATGGGAGCAGTACTTC
TRBD2 few TRBJ2-7 16 TRBV7-2 CASSSTSGRSRREQYF TGTGCCAGCAGCTCGACTAGCGGGAGAAGTCGTCGCGAGCAGTACTTC
- - TRBJ2-7 16 TRBV27 CASRGLTRRLSYEQYF TGTGCCAGCAGGGGTCTCACCCGAAGACTCTCCTACGAGCAGTACTTC
- - TRBJ1-2 14 TRBV7-2 CASSFRMGPYGYTF TGTGCCAGCAGCTTCCGTATGGGCCCCTATGGCTACACCTTC
TRBD2 few TRBJ2-1 17 TRBV15 CATSRGLAGGPGNEQFF TGTGCCACCAGCAGGGGACTAGCGGGAGGGCCGGGCAATGAGCAGTTCTTC
- - TRBJ2-1 11 TRBV28 CASSTSREQFF TGTGCCAGCAGCACCTCAAGGGAGCAGTTCTTC
- few TRBJ2-5 13 TRBV11-2 CASSVRLDETQYF TGTGCCAGCAGCGTCCGTCTCGATGAGACCCAGTACTTC
- - TRBJ2-5 16 TRBV7-2 CASSLVPQGIQETQYF TGTGCCAGCAGCTTAGTACCGCAGGGTATACAGGAGACCCAGTACTTC
TRBD2 few TRBJ2-5 16 TRBV19 CASSIAAGLLQETQYF TGTGCCAGTAGTATCGCAGCGGGACTACTCCAAGAGACCCAGTACTTC
- - TRBJ1-2 13 TRBV6-6 CASKKLDGYGYTF TGTGCCAGCAAAAAGCTAGACGGCTATGGCTACACCTTC
- few TRBJ2-1 15 TRBV5-1 CASSTPEGFRNEQFF TGCGCCAGCAGCACCCCTGAGGGGTTTCGGAATGAGCAGTTCTTC
- - TRBJ2-7 15 TRBV2 CASSQRLGTAIEQYF TGTGCCAGCAGTCAGCGATTGGGTACGGCCATCGAGCAGTACTTC
- - TRBJ1-1 13 TRBV29-1 CSVVRAGRTEAFF TGCAGCGTTGTGCGTGCAGGGAGGACTGAAGCTTTCTTT
TRBD1 few TRBJ1-4 14 TRBV5-1 CASSLTGGREKLFF TGCGCCAGCAGCTTGACAGGGGGCCGTGAAAAACTGTTTTTT
TRBD2 - TRBJ2-3 15 TRBV28 CASSLERDYTDTQYF TGTGCCAGCAGTCTAGAGCGGGACTACACAGATACGCAGTATTTT
- - TRBJ2-7 13 TRBV6-6 CASSYYGGYEQYF TGTGCCAGCAGTTACTATGGGGGCTACGAGCAGTACTTC
- few TRBJ2-7 16 TRBV7-2 CASSLSRGQARDEQYF TGTGCCAGCAGCTTATCAAGGGGTCAGGCTAGGGACGAGCAGTACTTC
- - TRBJ2-7 15 TRBV7-2 CASSLGVRLTYEQYF TGTGCCAGCAGCTTAGGTGTCAGGCTGACCTACGAGCAGTACTTC
TRBD1 - TRBJ2-1 15 TRBV9 CASSVQGASYNEQFF TGTGCCAGCAGCGTACAGGGGGCCTCCTACAATGAGCAGTTCTTC
TRBD1 few TRBJ2-5 12 TRBV28 CASSAGGETQYF TGTGCCAGCAGTGCAGGGGGCGAGACCCAGTACTTC
- few TRBJ1-2 14 TRBV28 CASSQPQGYYGYTF TGTGCCAGCAGTCAACCTCAGGGGTACTATGGCTACACCTTC
- few TRBJ2-5 11 TRBV28 CASNLGETQYF TGTGCCAGCAACCTCGGAGAGACCCAGTACTTC
- - TRBJ2-1 16 TRBV27 CASSTNPPRSYNEQFF TGTGCCAGCAGTACAAATCCTCCCCGCTCCTACAATGAGCAGTTCTTC
TRBD2 - TRBJ2-5 16 TRBV9 CASSSSPGLGAETQYF TGTGCCAGCAGCTCCAGCCCGGGACTAGGGGCGGAGACCCAGTACTTC
- - TRBJ2-2 15 TRBV4-1 CASSPLRGNTGELFF TGCGCCAGCAGCCCCCTTAGGGGCAACACCGGGGAGCTGTTTTTT
- - TRBJ2-7 12 TRBV19 CASSRGGYEQYF TGTGCCTCCTCCCGGGGCGGCTACGAGCAGTACTTC
- - TRBJ1-1 14 TRBV28 CASTILTENTEAFF TGTGCCAGCACGATCCTCACAGAGAACACTGAAGCTTTCTTT
TRBD2 - TRBJ2-2 16 TRBV5-1 CASSPRAAGEAGELFF TGCGCCAGCAGCCCCAGGGCGGCGGGAGAAGCCGGGGAGCTGTTTTTT
- few TRBJ2-2 13 TRBV29-1 CSVDRGNTGELFF TGCAGCGTTGACCGGGGGAACACCGGGGAGCTGTTTTTT
TRBD1 few TRBJ2-1 16 TRBV5-8 CASSSIRTGSYNEQFF TGTGCCAGCAGCTCCATTCGGACAGGCTCCTACAATGAGCAGTTCTTC
- - TRBJ2-4 14 TRBV6-6 CASTDWQPSNIQYF TGTGCCAGCACCGACTGGCAGCCGTCGAACATTCAGTACTTC
- few TRBJ2-1 15 TRBV5-1 CASHLIPSEGDEQFF TGCGCCAGCCACCTCATCCCTAGCGAGGGGGATGAGCAGTTCTTC
- - TRBJ2-7 13 TRBV29-1 CSATGRFTYEQYF TGCAGCGCAACAGGGAGATTTACCTACGAGCAGTACTTC
- few TRBJ2-2 11 TRBV2 CASFTAGELFF TGTGCCAGCTTTACGGCCGGGGAGCTGTTTTTT
- few TRBJ2-3 15 TRBV9 CASSPTLGATDTQYF TGTGCCAGCAGCCCAACCCTGGGGGCGACAGATACGCAGTATTTT
TRBD1 few TRBJ2-7 14 TRBV11-1 CASSLQGERYEQYF TGTGCCAGCAGCTTGCAGGGGGAAAGGTACGAGCAGTACTTC
TRBD2 - TRBJ2-2 17 TRBV15 CATSTPRGGRGTGELFF TGTGCCACCAGCACCCCGAGGGGCGGGAGGGGGACCGGGGAGCTGTTTTTT
TRBD1 few TRBJ2-5 16 TRBV25-1 CASSDLAAGTGREQYF TGTGCCAGCAGTGACCTCGCCGCCGGGACAGGGAGGGAGCAGTACTTC